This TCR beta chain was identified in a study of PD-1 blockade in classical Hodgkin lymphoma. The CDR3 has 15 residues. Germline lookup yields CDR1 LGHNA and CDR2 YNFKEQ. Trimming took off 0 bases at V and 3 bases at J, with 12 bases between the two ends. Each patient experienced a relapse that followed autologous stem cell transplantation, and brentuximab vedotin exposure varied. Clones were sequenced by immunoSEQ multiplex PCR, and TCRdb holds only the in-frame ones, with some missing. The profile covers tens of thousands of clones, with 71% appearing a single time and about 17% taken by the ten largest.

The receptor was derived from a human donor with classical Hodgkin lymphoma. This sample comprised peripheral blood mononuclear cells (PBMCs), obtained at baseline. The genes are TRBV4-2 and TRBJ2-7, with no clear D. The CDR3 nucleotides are TGTGCCAGCAGCCAAGAGGCTGGCAGTTACTACGAGCAGTACTTC. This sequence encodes CASSQEAGSYYEQYF.